This entry features one T cell receptor beta chain sequence. Libraries were prepared by immunoSEQ multiplex PCR; TCRdb keeps only in-frame clonotypes and omits some of them. Seen here are around 16,000 clones, almost 85% observed once, and the top ten hold about a sixth. The CDR3 contains 14 residues. Germline loops: CDR1 SGHDT, CDR2 YYEEEE. The junction had 7 bases not matched to a gene; V was cut back by 1 base and J by 7 bases. The sample comes from a study of somatic mutations in cytotoxic T cells in rheumatoid arthritis. The clonotype originates from a woman aged 45-59 years with rheumatoid arthritis. The chain combines TRBV5-6 with TRBJ2-7; the match to TRBD2 covers 8 bases. Sequencing was carried out using CD8+ T cells sorted from blood. This chain's CDR3 is CASSLFSGVGEQYF. In nucleotides, the CDR3 is TGTGCCAGCAGCTTGTTTAGCGGGGTGGGGGAGCAGTACTTC. The full variable domain, its missing parts supplied by reference TRBV5-6 and TRBJ2-7, is DAGVTQSPTHLIKTRGQQVTLRCSPKSGHDTVSWYQQALGQGPQFIFQYYEEEERQRGNFPDRFSGHQFPNYSSELNVNALLLGDSALYLCASSLFSGVGEQYFGPGTRLTVT.